The 28 T cell receptor beta chains reported below all come from one sample, sequenced in a study of cytomegalovirus exposure and HLA in healthy donors (dated by TCRdb to between 2016 and 2019). To prepare the library, the immunoSEQ multiplex PCR assay was applied. A mixture of 60 forward primers for TCR Vbeta segments and 13 reverse primers for TCR Jbeta segments was used in the multiplex PCR. TCRdb provides this immuneACCESS table in a form limited to in-frame rearrangements. Some clones are lacking; in checked studies, under half of them reflect an unresolved V gene, and why the rest are absent is not known. For this sample there are roughly 200,000 clones; 9.5% appear just once. The ten largest clones add up to approximately 1.5% of the sample. The source material was PBMCs. The source of these receptors is a woman aged 25 to 39 in good health and CMV-seropositive.

This clone has just a few counts. The DNA of the CDR3 is TGTGCCACCAGCAGAGTTCTGGACAGGGGGCTGAGTGAGCAGTTCTTC. Amino acids: CATSRVLDRGLSEQFF. The rearrangement uses TRBV15 and TRBJ2-1, with TRBD1 identical over 11 bases. This CDR3 contains 16 residues. Germline CDR1 LNHNV, CDR2 YYDKDF (reference sequence). J lost 9 bases, V lost 1 base, and 8 bases had no gene match.

This clone was found a few times. The genes are TRBV18 and TRBJ1-2; 10 bases are shared with TRBD1. Germline lookup yields CDR1 KGHSH and CDR2 LQKENI. The CDR3 sequence is 16 residues long. V lost 0 bases and J lost 4; bases outside the gene matches: 5. The CDR3 DNA sequence: TGTGCCAGCTCACCACCGGGGACAGGGGACTTCTATGGCTACACCTTC. This encodes CASSPPGTGDFYGYTF.

V usage is TRBV2 and J usage is TRBJ2-7; 10 nucleotides line up with TRBD1. Germline V lookup: CDR1 SNHLY, CDR2 FYNNEI. The CDR3 has 14 residues. The ends lost 6 bases at V and 5 bases at J; junction bases unmatched: 7. The CDR3 DNA reads as TGTGCCAGCAGGGGGCAGGACAGGGGGAACGAGCAGTACTTC. Translation: CASRGQDRGNEQYF.

The V and J genes are TRBV2 and TRBJ1-5, with 8 bases matching TRBD1. J lost 3 bases, V lost 5 bases, and 6 bases had no gene match. The CDR3 length is 15 residues. Germline CDR1 reads SNHLY; CDR2 reads FYNNEI. The DNA of the CDR3 is TGTGCCAGCAGTCAGACAGGGGCGCCCAATCAGCCCCAGCATTTT. Amino acid sequence: CASSQTGAPNQPQHF.

The CDR3 reads CSVGTGLIYEQYF. The CDR3 nucleotides read TGCAGCGTCGGGACAGGTTTAATCTACGAGCAGTACTTC. The chain recombines TRBV29-1 with TRBJ2-7; 8 nucleotides agree with TRBD1. This CDR3 has 13 residues. The V segment lost 6 bases and the J segment 3 bases; nucleotides outside the gene matches: 7. Germline values: CDR1 SQVTM, CDR2 ANQGSEA.

The sample holds a few counts of this clone. This chain uses TRBV14 with TRBJ1-2, with 9 bases fitting TRBD1. Germline assignment: CDR1 SGHDN and CDR2 FVKESK. CDR3 length: 14 residues. The V segment lost 0 bases and the J segment 8 bases; nucleotides outside the gene matches: 4. CDR3 in amino acids: CASSQDDRGDGYTF. DNA for the CDR3: TGTGCCAGCAGCCAAGACGACAGGGGGGACGGCTACACCTTC. Looking up the rest from reference TRBV14 and TRBJ1-2 gives the full variable domain: EAGVTQFPSHSVIEKGQTVTLRCDPISGHDNLYWYRRVMGKEIKFLLHFVKESKQDESGMPNNRFLAERTGGTYSTLKVQPAELEDSGVYFCASSQDDRGDGYTFGSGTRLTVV.

This clone has only a few counts. The chain joins TRBV6-1 to TRBJ2-1, with 9 bases aligning to TRBD2. V shed 8 bases and J 3 bases; nucleotides not matched to a gene: 8. Per germline, CDR1 MNHNS and CDR2 SASEGT. This CDR3 has 15 residues. The CDR3 here is CASSGGGGDYNEQFF. DNA of the CDR3: TGTGCCAGCTCCGGCGGGGGGGGAGACTACAATGAGCAGTTCTTC.

V is TRBV6-6 and J is TRBJ2-3, with D perhaps matching TRBD1 (5 bases). Germline-derived CDR1 and CDR2 are MNHNY and SVGAGI (reference sequence). The CDR3 spans 13 residues. The V gene lost 8 bases and the J gene lost 4 bases, with 13 bases spanning the gap. CDR3 sequence reads: CASGAGSPDTQYF. The CDR3 nucleotides read TGTGCCAGCGGGGCAGGGTCCCCAGATACGCAGTATTTT.

This clone is a singleton in its sample. V and J are TRBV6-5 and TRBJ2-1, with a possible D match to TRBD2 (6 bases). V lost 8 bases and J lost 4, with 15 bases in between. CDR3 length equals 14 residues. Germline CDR1 is MNHEY and CDR2 is SVGAGI. The CDR3 nucleotides read TGTGCCAGCCACGCGGGGATCGGATACAATGAGCAGTTCTTC. Protein: CASHAGIGYNEQFF.

This clone has only a few counts. The chain links TRBV28 to TRBJ2-5; maybe TRBD2 (5 bases). The V gene lost 8 bases and the J gene lost 2 bases, with 12 bases spanning the gap. The CDR3 extends over 13 amino acids. The germline V gene has CDR1 MDHEN and CDR2 SYDVKM. The CDR3 is CASGLAAQETQYF. The CDR3 coding sequence is TGTGCCAGCGGTCTAGCAGCTCAAGAGACCCAGTACTTC.

There are a few counts of this clone. The chain is built from TRBV10-2 and TRBJ1-1, with unresolved D. Germline CDR1 and CDR2: WSHSY and SAAADI. CDR3 length: 11 residues. V was trimmed by 5 bases and J by 9 bases, leaving 10 bases between them. In DNA, the CDR3 is TGCGCCAGCAGTTCCCCGGGGAAAGCTTTCTTT. This sequence encodes CASSSPGKAFF.

The chain carries TRBV2 and TRBJ1-2, with D possibly matching TRBD1 (6 bases). Looked up from germline, CDR1 is SNHLY and CDR2 is FYNNEI. This CDR3 has 14 residues. V was shortened by 6 bases and J by 8 bases, with 19 bases between the two germline ends. This CDR3 is CASSGIGGVDGYTF. In DNA form, the CDR3 reads TGTGCCAGCAGCGGAATAGGGGGGGTGGACGGCTACACCTTC.

The chain is built from TRBV7-9 and TRBJ1-1, with a possible D match to TRBD1 (5 bases). This CDR3 contains 13 residues. Germline V lookup: CDR1 SEHNR, CDR2 FQNEAQ (reference sequence). Trimming pared 6 bases from V and 2 bases from J, leaving 10 bases between. CDR3 region: CASSGAYNTEAFF. In DNA, the CDR3 is TGTGCCAGCAGTGGGGCATACAACACTGAAGCTTTCTTT.

V usage is TRBV6-5 and J usage is TRBJ1-6; 9 nucleotides match TRBD1. V was pared by 6 bases and J by 9 bases, with 9 bases of the junction left unmatched. This CDR3 is built from 15 residues. Germline CDR1 reads MNHEY; CDR2 reads SVGAGI. The CDR3 sequence is CASSLTQGASSPLHF. The CDR3, as DNA: TGTGCCAGCAGCTTGACACAGGGGGCGAGTTCACCCCTCCACTTT.

The chain joins TRBV5-6 to TRBJ1-5; D is ambiguous. This CDR3 spans 15 amino acids. With 0 bases removed from V and 2 bases from J, the gap between germline ends came to 9 bases. Germline CDR1 is SGHDT and CDR2 is YYEEEE. The CDR3 reads CASSLVASGNQPQHF. CDR3 in DNA: TGTGCCAGCAGCTTGGTAGCGTCGGGCAATCAGCCCCAGCATTTT.

The V and J genes are TRBV19 and TRBJ1-5, with no clear D. The CDR3 has 14 residues. V lost 3 bases, J lost 6 bases, and 12 bases lay in between. Germline V gene data show CDR1 as LNHDA and CDR2 as SQIVND (reference sequence). CDR3 in amino acids: CASSILQSGQPQHF. The CDR3 nucleotides are TGTGCCAGTAGTATCCTACAAAGCGGTCAGCCCCAGCATTTT.

The chain joins TRBV7-2 to TRBJ2-5; D might be TRBD2 (6 bases). This CDR3 comprises 14 residues. V was shortened by 5 bases and J by 2 bases, with 12 bases between the two germline ends. The germline gives CDR1 SGHTA, CDR2 FQGNSA. The CDR3 reads CASSPIGLQETQYF. In DNA form, the CDR3 reads TGTGCCAGCAGCCCCATCGGACTACAAGAGACCCAGTACTTC.

This clone showed up just a few times. The chain has TRBV19 and TRBJ2-3; D call uncertain. The germline gives CDR1 LNHDA, CDR2 SQIVND (reference sequence). V lost 5 bases and J lost 2, with 8 bases in between. The CDR3 length is 13 residues. The CDR3: CASSVRFTDTQYF. CDR3 nucleotides: TGTGCCAGTAGTGTTCGGTTCACAGATACGCAGTATTTT.

The chain combines TRBV10-3 with TRBJ1-1, with D possibly TRBD1 on 5 matching bases. V was pared by 9 bases and J by 4 bases, with 12 bases between. The CDR3 contains 12 residues. Germline V lookup: CDR1 ENHRY, CDR2 SYGVKD. Written as DNA, the CDR3 is TGTGCCATGGCGGGGGAAACCACTGAAGCTTTCTTT. This gives the protein CAMAGETTEAFF.

The CDR3 nucleotides read TGCAGCGTTGAAGATATATTCACAGATACGCAGTATTTT. It yields the protein CSVEDIFTDTQYF. V gene TRBV29-1 combines with J gene TRBJ2-3; the D is unclear. The CDR3 contains 13 residues. The V end was cut by 0 bases, the J end by 2 bases, with 6 bases between. Germline CDR1 SQVTM, CDR2 ANQGSEA.

The rearrangement links TRBV5-1 to TRBJ2-7; 9 nucleotides align to TRBD2. With V trimmed by 4 bases and J by 3 bases, 5 bases remained unmatched. Germline-derived CDR1 and CDR2 are SGHRS and YFSETQ. The CDR3 runs to 14 residues. The CDR3 loop reads CASSVTSGDYEQYF. CDR3 nucleotide sequence: TGCGCCAGCAGCGTGACTAGCGGTGACTACGAGCAGTACTTC.

This clone showed up just a few times. The chain employs TRBV29-1 and TRBJ2-7; maybe TRBD1 (6 bases). V lost 4 bases and J 3 bases, leaving 16 bases between the germline ends. The V gene's germline CDR1 is SQVTM and CDR2 ANQGSEA. This CDR3 has 14 residues. The CDR3 spells CSVVGQYHNYEQYF. In nucleotides, the CDR3 is TGCAGCGTTGTAGGACAGTATCATAACTACGAGCAGTACTTC.

The chain employs TRBV5-6 and TRBJ1-2, with D hard to call. The CDR3 is 15 residues long. V lost 5 bases and J 4 bases, leaving 18 bases between the germline ends. Per the germline V gene, CDR1 is SGHDT and CDR2 is YYEEEE. The CDR3 nucleotides read TGTGCCAGCAGTATAGCGGGAGGGTTGTTCTATGGCTACACCTTC. Its translation is CASSIAGGLFYGYTF.

This chain links TRBV29-1 with TRBJ2-6, with unresolved D. The CDR3 spans 12 residues. Germline V gene data show CDR1 as SQVTM and CDR2 as ANQGSEA. Trimming cost V 4 bases and J 4 bases, with 5 bases left between them. DNA for the CDR3: TGCAGCGTTGTATCGGGGGCCAACGTCCTGACTTTC. It encodes CSVVSGANVLTF.

This chain links TRBV29-1 with TRBJ2-7, with a weak D call TRBD1 (5 bases). Trimming removed 2 bases at V and 2 bases at J, with 10 bases between. The CDR3 is made up of 13 amino acids. Germline CDR1 SQVTM, CDR2 ANQGSEA. The CDR3 DNA reads TGCAGCGTTGAACCAGCAGGGACCTACGAGCAGTACTTC. It specifies CSVEPAGTYEQYF.

There are a few counts of this clone. The CDR3: CASSAKRNTEAFF. CDR3 in DNA: TGTGCCAGCAGCGCGAAAAGGAACACTGAAGCTTTCTTT. The gene calls are TRBV5-5 and TRBJ1-1; D not resolved. The V gene lost 4 bases and the J gene lost 1 base, with 8 bases spanning the gap. The CDR3 consists of 13 residues. Germline V gene sequence: CDR1 SGHKS, CDR2 YYEKEE (reference sequence).

This clone was counted only a few times. The V call is TRBV6-5, the J call TRBJ1-5; maybe TRBD1 (5 bases). The germline gives CDR1 MNHEY, CDR2 SVGAGI. The CDR3 extends over 14 amino acids. V was trimmed by 3 bases and J by 7 bases, leaving 13 bases between them. The CDR3 is CASSYGGAGQPQHF. The CDR3 coding sequence is TGTGCCAGCAGTTATGGAGGGGCGGGGCAGCCCCAGCATTTT.

This clone has more than one count but fewer than ten. V gene TRBV10-3 combines with J gene TRBJ2-7; 7 bases fit TRBD1. CDR1 is ENHRY, CDR2 SYGVKD, per germline. J gave up 7 bases and V 2 bases, and 8 bases lay outside the gene matches. The CDR3 loop spans 14 amino acids. Written as DNA, the CDR3 is TGTGCCATCAGTGAGGGGACAGCGAGAGCGGAGCAGTACTTC. Translated: CAISEGTARAEQYF.